The rows below give T cell receptor beta chains drawn from one sample of a study of T cell responses to AZD1222 COVID-19 vaccine. Using immunoSEQ multiplex PCR, the repertoire was profiled, and TCRdb retains in-frame clones only, with some absent. The repertoire includes around 140,000 clones, 75% to 90% of them detected once, and 1.6% sits in the top ten. The material sequenced was peripheral blood, taken 28 days after the second AZD1222 dose. Receptors originate from an adult who received the AZD1222 COVID-19 vaccine. The CDR3 runs from the conserved cysteine through the conserved F or W. Clone size is given for some rows only: seen once, a few or many times, or a class if the clone is expanded.

V: TRBV11-3
J: TRBJ2-2
size: -
CDR3: CASSSTGAVGTGELFF

V: TRBV10-2
J: TRBJ2-2
size: -
CDR3: CASSNRISGMAVDTGELFF

V: TRBV5-1
J: TRBJ2-1
size: -
CDR3: CASSLTGTGNYNEQFF

V: TRBV27
J: TRBJ2-1
size: -
CDR3: CASSLQGVRGGEQFF

V: TRBV30
J: TRBJ2-4
size: -
CDR3: CAWSVGVGGRNIQYF

V: TRBV27
J: TRBJ1-4
size: few
CDR3: CASSRAGAINEKLFF

V: TRBV5-1
J: TRBJ2-1
size: -
CDR3: CASSLAGSNSYNEQFF

V: TRBV7-2
J: TRBJ1-2
size: -
CDR3: CASSSQGAPNYGYTF

V: TRBV19
J: TRBJ1-5
size: -
CDR3: CASSITGVLSNQPQHF

V: TRBV19
J: TRBJ1-1
size: -
CDR3: CASSIRQGFYEAFF

V: TRBV6-5
J: TRBJ2-2
size: -
CDR3: CASRNTGELFF

V: TRBV24-1
J: TRBJ1-5
size: -
CDR3: CATSDSITGYNQPQHF

V: TRBV5-1
J: TRBJ1-5
size: once
CDR3: CASSPDSNQPQHF

V: TRBV10-2
J: TRBJ1-1
size: -
CDR3: CASRQTGVTEAFF

V: TRBV28
J: TRBJ1-1
size: -
CDR3: CASSLGTEAFF

V: TRBV7-2
J: TRBJ2-5
size: -
CDR3: CASSSPTGRGFRETQYF

V: TRBV4-3
J: TRBJ1-3
size: -
CDR3: CASSQDQDRGNTIYF

V: TRBV12-3/TRBV12-4
J: TRBJ1-6
size: -
CDR3: CASSSVRNSPLHF

V: TRBV12-3/TRBV12-4
J: TRBJ1-2
size: -
CDR3: CASSHPRNGYTF

V: TRBV29-1
J: TRBJ2-3
size: -
CDR3: CSVIIRVSAPDTQYF

V: TRBV3-1/TRBV3-2
J: TRBJ2-1
size: -
CDR3: CASSLWPIGTGGTNEQFF

V: TRBV7-8
J: TRBJ2-1
size: -
CDR3: CASSFTGTRNEQFF

V: TRBV27
J: TRBJ1-5
size: -
CDR3: CASSLRIGQGVLSNQPQHF

V: TRBV7-9
J: TRBJ1-4
size: -
CDR3: CASSSTGQLDEKLFF

V: TRBV11-2
J: TRBJ1-2
size: -
CDR3: CASSLVQTGVYGYTF

V: TRBV27
J: TRBJ2-1
size: -
CDR3: CASRQTGEQFF

V: TRBV4-2
J: TRBJ2-3
size: few
CDR3: CASSHYSSGRDTDTQYF

V: TRBV30
J: TRBJ2-3
size: -
CDR3: CAWSSMGLAADTQYF

V: TRBV6-6
J: TRBJ2-7
size: -
CDR3: CASSYNQGAYEQYF

V: TRBV4-1
J: TRBJ1-6
size: -
CDR3: CASSQESVSGSPLHF

V: TRBV12-3/TRBV12-4
J: TRBJ2-7
size: -
CDR3: CASWDGNSYEQYF